The source of this T cell receptor (beta chain) is a study of cytomegalovirus exposure and HLA in healthy donors (dated by TCRdb to between 2016 and 2019). About the full investigation: An earlier analysis of several hundred of the donors reported about 260 Gb of sequence data and 95 million to 130 million unique TCR beta sequences obtained from about 179 million T cells. An early release covering some 640 HLA-typed donors comprised about 300 gigabases of sequencing data and around 85 million unique TCR sequences. The genetic ancestry cluster associated with self-reported Caucasian donors included over 65% of the roughly 400 genotyped donors. The study was designed to test whether signatures of past pathogen exposure could be identified by cataloging public T cell receptors. The study used immunosequencing to profile the T cell repertoires of several hundred subjects and linked those repertoires to cytomegalovirus serostatus. In addition to the first cohort of hundreds of subjects, a separate validation cohort of 100 to 150 different subjects was used. High-throughput TCR immunosequencing, statistical association of individual TCRs with disease status, and machine learning were combined to predict cytomegalovirus infection status. In a later analysis, previously published TCR beta repertoires from 550 to 750 donors were re-analyzed and high-resolution HLA genotyping was added so that TCR occurrence patterns could be studied. Rather than drawing on any new phenotypic data, the later analysis identified candidate immune exposures from TCR beta sequences and the way those sequences occurred across donors. In an earlier analysis of roughly 580 of the donors, high-throughput TCR beta sequencing was used to judge whether each TCR beta V gene segment behaved as functional or pseudogenic. Donor age, sex, ethnicity and CMV serostatus were collected together with the repertoire data. Genome-wide SNP genotypes for about 65% of the roughly 700 donors were used in a later genetic analysis, which treated that subset as a discovery cohort. Every discovery cohort repertoire had been produced on one sequencing platform. Class I and class II HLA loci were covered by the typing at four-digit resolution. The number of typed donors differed by locus: about 620-640 for A, B, C, DRB1 and DQB1; about 520 for DQA1; 606 for DPA1; and roughly 490 for DPB1. Because of strong linkage in the cohort, 4 to 6 DR-DQ haplotypes were treated as single units for association and clustering. Among some 400 genotyped donors of the cohort, an average of 235,054 unique TCR beta nucleotide sequences were sequenced per donor, around 20% of them non-productive. Here is what the overall study found, with its caveats: In vitro tests confirmed that a few of the cytomegalovirus-associated TCR beta chains recognize cytomegalovirus antigens. Compared with equally common non-associated chains, HLA-associated TCR beta chains in a later analysis were more clonally expanded and had lower generation probabilities. A further reported finding was that TCR beta sequences accurately predicted the HLA-A and HLA-B alleles for most subjects in the first cohort. In a later analysis, TCR association rates were found to vary across HLA loci, with the most associated TCRs seen for DRB1 alleles and the fewest for HLA-C alleles. Linkage disequilibrium might explain the correlated functional status among segregating V segments, but an unknown experimental factor could not be excluded. A later genetic analysis reported fewer N-insertions in productive TCRs among donors in an Asian-associated ancestry cluster than the roughly 650-donor mean. Some IMGT-functional V segments, including TRBV6-2 and TRBV6-3, could not be distinguished by the 87-base-pair reads and were therefore excluded. In an earlier analysis of more than 500 of the donors, most TCR beta V segments appeared in productive rearrangements about 90% or about 30% of the time, broadly matching IMGT annotations. When HLA alleles, especially DR and DQ, strongly co-occurred, attributing TCR associations to individual alleles was difficult. The classifier was reported to diagnose cytomegalovirus status with high specificity and sensitivity in both the original cohort and the validation cohort. In a later analysis, several top co-occurrence clusters were reported to appear linked to parvovirus B19, influenza, CMV and Epstein-Barr virus. A later analysis found that most CMV-associated TCR beta chains appeared HLA-restricted, with HLA associations seemingly driven largely by CMV exposure. In a later analysis, about 17,000 TCR beta sequences were associated with specific HLA alleles at a false discovery rate of 0.05. In the study, some 160 TCR beta chains were listed as associated with cytomegalovirus. Because counts were too low, roughly 18 rarely observed V segments, including chromosome 9 orphons, were left out of the earlier analysis of 587 of the donors. CMV serostatus was the only immune exposure information available for the cohort. A cluster of highly shared sequence variants was judged likely to represent a technical artifact of the sequencing pipeline. HLA typing was unavailable for some donors at each locus, so association tests used only the typed subset. This cohort had only TCR beta chains sequenced, and the lack of alpha or paired-chain data limited which features could be detected. It was suggested by the authors that the approach could potentially be generalized to other disease states and immunological phenotypes. Most TCR sequences were observed very rarely across donors, whereas some public TCRs were present in many individuals. An association between a missense DCLRE1C variant and V-gene and J-gene trimming of TCR beta chains was found in a later genetic analysis and replicated in an independent cohort. Sequencing depth was assumed to be roughly uniform across donors in the presence/absence analyses, though that assumption may not hold.

From the cysteine through the phenylalanine, the CDR3 covers 15 amino acids. Only CDR3 DNA remains: 45 bases, in frame from the first base. Trimmed from V: 0 bases; trimmed from J: 6 bases; junction bases lacking a gene match: 5. For CDR1 and CDR2, the germline V gene (reference sequence) lists SGHNT and YYREEE. In its sample, this clone was seen a few times. It has no known antigen specificity. The sample holds no much larger clone one base away, and base qualities are not on file. The cohort consisted of more than 650 healthy bone marrow donors. All cohort members were sampled while nominally healthy, although unrecorded immune exposures were likely present. The donor was CMV seropositive and belonged to the group of over 250 seropositive cohort members. A peripheral blood sample was collected from each donor, and TCR beta sequencing was performed on peripheral blood mononuclear cells. The Qiagen DNeasy Blood Extraction Kit was used to extract genomic DNA from the blood cell samples.

Libraries were constructed by the immunoSEQ multiplex PCR assay. For the multiplex PCR, a mixture combining 60 forward primers for TCR Vbeta segments and 13 reverse primers for TCR Jbeta segments was used. Amplification of the CDR3 region of rearranged TCR beta genes was performed with a multiplex PCR assay on genomic DNA. Amplified TCR beta libraries were sequenced as 87-base-pair reads on the Illumina HiSeq System. As for how the authors treated the data: In a later analysis, tens of millions of unique TCR beta chains were counted across the roughly 610 repertoires, and around 11 million of these chains were shared by at least two donors. Raw reads were error-corrected and collapsed into unique sequences by a nearest-neighbor algorithm in which closely related sequences were merged to remove PCR and sequencing errors. CDR3 sequences were aligned to IMGT reference sequences to assign V, D and J gene segments. For a sequence to be retained, a match of at least six nucleotides was required to both a V gene segment and a J gene segment. Rearrangements were classified as productive when the CDR3 lacked stop codons and remained in frame with V and J, and all other rearrangements were classified as non-productive. Following IMGT convention, CDR3 was defined as the stretch from the second conserved V-encoded cysteine up to the conserved J-encoded phenylalanine. The earlier analysis of about 610 of the donors excluded any sequence lacking an unambiguous match to a single V gene segment. An earlier analysis of around 600 of the donors classified V segments as functional when productive rearrangements were above 56.7% and as segregating when the standard deviation between donors was above 5%. A statistical classification framework was built for diagnosing cytomegalovirus status from the catalog of TCR beta chain sequences. V and J gene assignment, in a later analysis, came from comparing TCR nucleotide sequences with IMGT/GENE-DB human TR gene sequences. Using the TCRdist pipeline, a later analysis assigned CDR3 sequences along with most-parsimonious VDJ recombination scenarios. In a later analysis, each TCR beta chain was defined by its CDR3 amino acid sequence together with its V-gene family, and reads without a unique V-gene family were excluded. In a later analysis, 500 to 700 highly shared, low-generation-probability nucleotide sequences were removed to address suspected cross-contamination and a sequencing artifact. A later analysis calculated a clonal expansion index for each public chain from normalized within-repertoire ranks of inferred template counts. In a later analysis, generation probabilities were computed with a VDJ recombination model fitted to out-of-frame rearrangements, and the resulting probabilities were checked against IGoR. In a later analysis, hypergeometric tests were used to score TCR-TCR, TCR-HLA and TCR-CMV co-occurrence, with a repertoire-size bias correction applied to TCR pairs. A later analysis estimated false discovery rates by permuting HLA or CMV assignments 20 times. A later analysis grouped co-occurring TCRs with DBSCAN, adding TCRdist sequence similarity when clustering within HLA-allele-positive subsets. For co-occurrence clustering, repertoires with fewer than 30,000 or more than 120,000 public chains were excluded, along with four to six repertoires with anomalous nucleotide sharing. In its TCRdb copy, this immuneACCESS table keeps in-frame sequences only and misses some clones. Where compared with another copy, unresolved V genes explain less than half of these, and the others have no known cause. V, J and clone size were drawn from that table, and D and trimming were deduced from the DNA. Across this sample there are 150,000 to 200,000 clones, with 75% to 80% seen only once. Over 0.95% of the sample goes to the ten largest clones.

The V and J genes are TRBV5-4 and TRBJ2-7; 11 of the junction bases match TRBD2. The TCR originated in a woman aged 45-65 years in good health and CMV-seropositive. Sample: PBMCs. The DNA reads TGTGCCAGCAGCTTGGATATAGCGGGAGGGCGCGAGCAGTACTTC. It translates to CASSLDIAGGREQYF.